This TCR beta chain was sequenced for a study of T cells in Graves' hyperthyroidism and ophthalmopathy. Trimming cost V 3 bases and J 5 bases, with 10 bases left between them. There are 13 residues in the CDR3. RNA transcripts gave rise to amplified TCR beta CDR3 regions. First-round RT-PCR of the TCR CDR3 relied on the HTBI primer set. TCRdb analysed the multiplex PCR reads with MiXCR anew, one entry per CDR3 protein. The sample records hundreds of thousands of distinct CDR3 sequences, 15% to 19% being singletons. The V gene is TRBV12-3 or TRBV12-4, the J gene TRBJ1-1, with D possibly matching TRBD1 (6 bases). The TCR sequence derives from a young woman with Graves' hyperthyroidism. Source material: blood. CDR3 residues: CASSLWGQTEAFF. In nucleotides, the CDR3 is TGTGCCAGCAGTTTGTGGGGGCAAACTGAAGCTTTCTTT.